Shown below are 5 T cell receptor beta chains from a single sample sequenced in a study of blood T cell repertoires in COVID-19. The assay was immunoSEQ multiplex PCR, and TCRdb's table has in-frame clones only and misses some. Of 200,000 to 250,000 clones in the sample, about 85% are singletons; the top ten hold over 2.5%. The material sequenced was peripheral blood. These receptor sequences come from a man aged 50 to 59 who had recovered from COVID-19.

Of note for this clone: This same CDR3 is encoded by further DNA sequences in the sample. The gene calls are TRBV6-2 or TRBV6-3 and TRBJ2-7, with 12 bases fitting TRBD2. V dropped 1 base and J dropped 7; count of bases not matched to a gene: 5. The germline V gene encodes CDR1 MNHEY and CDR2 SVGEGT. The CDR3 runs to 15 residues. Written as DNA, the CDR3 is TGTGCCAGCAGTTACTTGACTAGCGGGAGAAGTGAGCAGTACTTC. It yields the protein CASSYLTSGRSEQYF.

This clone was detected once. V usage is TRBV6-5 and J usage is TRBJ2-1; TRBD2 aligns across 7 bases. The CDR3 is made up of 15 amino acids. Germline V gene data show CDR1 as MNHEY and CDR2 as SVGAGI. V gave up 6 bases and J gave up 3 bases; unmatched junction bases: 8. The CDR3 region is CASSSLRGVYNEQFF. As DNA, the CDR3 is TGTGCCAGCAGCTCCCTCCGGGGGGTCTACAATGAGCAGTTCTTC.

This clone was detected a few times. The chain employs TRBV5-1 and TRBJ1-1, with no clear D. V dropped 4 bases and J dropped 1 base, with 8 bases sitting between them. The CDR3 is made up of 13 amino acids. In germline, CDR1 is SGHRS, CDR2 YFSETQ. The DNA for the CDR3 is TGCGCCAGCAGCCCCCGACAGAACACTGAAGCTTTCTTT. This encodes CASSPRQNTEAFF. Variable domain in full (rest from reference TRBV5-1 and TRBJ1-1): KAGVTQTPRYLIKTRGQQVTLSCSPISGHRSVSWYQQTPGQGLQFLFEYFSETQRNKGNFPGRFSGRQFSNSRSEMNVSTLELGDSALYLCASSPRQNTEAFFGQGTRLTVV.

The rearrangement uses TRBV5-5 and TRBJ2-6; 9 bases agree with TRBD1. Trimming took 5 bases from V and 2 from J; bases not matched to a gene: 5. There are 16 residues in the CDR3. Per the germline V gene, CDR1 is SGHKS and CDR2 is YYEKEE (reference sequence). In DNA, the CDR3 is TGTGCCAGCAGGGCACAGGGGGCAGCTGGGGCCAACGTCCTGACTTTC. Encoded protein: CASRAQGAAGANVLTF.

This chain uses TRBV28 with TRBJ1-5; no clear D. The CDR3 runs to 14 residues. The V and J ends lost 1 base and 4 bases respectively, with 8 bases between them. CDR1 is MDHEN, CDR2 SYDVKM, per germline. CDR3 residues: CASSLYSSNQPQHF. CDR3 in DNA: TGTGCCAGCAGTTTATACAGCAGTAATCAGCCCCAGCATTTT.